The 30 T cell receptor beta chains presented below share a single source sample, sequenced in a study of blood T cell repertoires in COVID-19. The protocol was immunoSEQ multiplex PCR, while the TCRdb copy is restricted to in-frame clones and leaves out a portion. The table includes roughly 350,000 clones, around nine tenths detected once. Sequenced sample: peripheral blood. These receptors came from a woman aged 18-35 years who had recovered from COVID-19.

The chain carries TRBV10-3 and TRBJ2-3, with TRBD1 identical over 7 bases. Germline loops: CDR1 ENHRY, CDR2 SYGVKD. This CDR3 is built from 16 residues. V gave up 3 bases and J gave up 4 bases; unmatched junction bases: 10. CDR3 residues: CAISELLTQGADTQYF. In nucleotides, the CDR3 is TGTGCCATCAGTGAATTGCTGACCCAGGGGGCAGATACGCAGTATTTT.

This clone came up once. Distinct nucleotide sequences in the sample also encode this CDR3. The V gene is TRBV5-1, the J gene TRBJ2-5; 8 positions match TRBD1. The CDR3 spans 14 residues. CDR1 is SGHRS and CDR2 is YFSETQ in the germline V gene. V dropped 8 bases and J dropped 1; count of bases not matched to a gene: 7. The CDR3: CASSLGTGQETQYF. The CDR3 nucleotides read TGCGCCAGTTCCCTCGGGACAGGCCAAGAGACCCAGTACTTC.

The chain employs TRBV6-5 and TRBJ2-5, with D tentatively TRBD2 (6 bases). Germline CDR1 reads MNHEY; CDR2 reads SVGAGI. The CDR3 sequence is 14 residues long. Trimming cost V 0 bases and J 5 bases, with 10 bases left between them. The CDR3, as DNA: TGTGCCAGCAGTTACTCCTCTGCGGGGGAGACCCAGTACTTC. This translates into CASSYSSAGETQYF.

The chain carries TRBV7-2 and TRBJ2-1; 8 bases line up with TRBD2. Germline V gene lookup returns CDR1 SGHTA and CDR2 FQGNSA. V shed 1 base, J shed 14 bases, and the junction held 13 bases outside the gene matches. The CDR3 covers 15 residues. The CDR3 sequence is CASSLDIRRLASKFF. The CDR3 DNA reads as TGTGCCAGCAGCTTAGATATTAGGAGACTAGCGAGTAAGTTCTTC.

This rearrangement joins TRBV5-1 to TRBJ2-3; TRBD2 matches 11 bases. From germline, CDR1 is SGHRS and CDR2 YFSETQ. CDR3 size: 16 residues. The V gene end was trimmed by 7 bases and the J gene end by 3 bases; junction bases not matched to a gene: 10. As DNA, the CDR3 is TGCGCCAGCGCCGCGCTGACTAGCGGGGCTACAGATACGCAGTATTTT. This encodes CASAALTSGATDTQYF.

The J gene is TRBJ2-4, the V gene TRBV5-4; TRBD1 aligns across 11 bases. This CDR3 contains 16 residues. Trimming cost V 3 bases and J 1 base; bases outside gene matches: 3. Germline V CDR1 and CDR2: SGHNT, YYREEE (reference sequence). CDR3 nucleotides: TGTGCCAGCAGCTGGGGGACAGGGGGGGCCAAAAACATTCAGTACTTC. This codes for CASSWGTGGAKNIQYF.

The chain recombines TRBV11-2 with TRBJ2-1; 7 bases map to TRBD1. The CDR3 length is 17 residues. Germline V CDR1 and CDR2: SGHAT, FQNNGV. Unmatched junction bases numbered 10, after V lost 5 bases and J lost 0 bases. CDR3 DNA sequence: TGTGCCAGCAGCGTGGACAGGTCACTTAGCTCCTACAATGAGCAGTTCTTC. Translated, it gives CASSVDRSLSSYNEQFF.

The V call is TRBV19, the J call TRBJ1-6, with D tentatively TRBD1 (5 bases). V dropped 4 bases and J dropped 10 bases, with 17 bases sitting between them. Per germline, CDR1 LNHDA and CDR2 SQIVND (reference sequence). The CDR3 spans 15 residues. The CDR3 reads CASSSGGGIGSPLHF. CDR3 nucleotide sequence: TGTGCCAGTAGTAGCGGGGGGGGTATAGGATCACCCCTCCACTTT.

CDR3 residues: CASSSVLAGELFF. CDR3 coding DNA: TGTGCCAGCAGTTCTGTGTTGGCTGGGGAGCTGTTTTTT. The chain uses TRBV6-5 and TRBJ2-2; D ambiguous. The CDR3 totals 13 residues. CDR1 and CDR2 (germline): MNHEY, SVGAGI. Trimming cost V 4 bases and J 8 bases, with 11 bases left between them.

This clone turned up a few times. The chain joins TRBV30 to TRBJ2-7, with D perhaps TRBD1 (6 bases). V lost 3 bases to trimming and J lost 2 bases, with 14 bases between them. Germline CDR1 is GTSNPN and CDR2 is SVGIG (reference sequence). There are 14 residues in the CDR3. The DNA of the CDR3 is TGTGCCTGGAGCAAACCGGGACACCCCTACGAGCAGTACGTC. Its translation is CAWSKPGHPYEQYV.

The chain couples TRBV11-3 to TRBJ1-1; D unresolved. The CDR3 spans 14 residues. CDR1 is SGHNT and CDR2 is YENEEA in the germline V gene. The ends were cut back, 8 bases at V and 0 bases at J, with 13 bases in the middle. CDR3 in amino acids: CASELGGMNTEAFF. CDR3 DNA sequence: TGTGCCAGCGAACTAGGCGGAATGAACACTGAAGCTTTCTTT.

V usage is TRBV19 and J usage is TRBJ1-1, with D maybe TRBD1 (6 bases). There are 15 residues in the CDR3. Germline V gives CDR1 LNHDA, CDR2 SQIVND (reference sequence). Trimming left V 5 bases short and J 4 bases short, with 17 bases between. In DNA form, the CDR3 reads TGTGCCAGTAGTGTCACAGGGAGCGGCGGCACTGAAGCTTTCTTT. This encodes CASSVTGSGGTEAFF.

The CDR3 region has the DNA TGTGCCAGTAGTATTGACAGGAGCACAGATACGCAGTATTTT. Translated: CASSIDRSTDTQYF. The chain carries TRBV19 and TRBJ2-3, with a possible D match to TRBD1 (6 bases). This CDR3 has 14 amino acids. Trimming shortened V by 3 bases and J by 0 bases, and 7 bases separated the two germline ends. CDR1 and CDR2 (germline): LNHDA, SQIVND (reference sequence). The variable domain in full, completed from reference TRBV19 and TRBJ2-3, reads DGGITQSPKYLFRKEGQNVTLSCEQNLNHDAMYWYRQDPGQGLRLIYYSQIVNDFQKGDIAEGYSVSREKKESFPLTVTSAQKNPTAFYLCASSIDRSTDTQYFGPGTRLTVL.

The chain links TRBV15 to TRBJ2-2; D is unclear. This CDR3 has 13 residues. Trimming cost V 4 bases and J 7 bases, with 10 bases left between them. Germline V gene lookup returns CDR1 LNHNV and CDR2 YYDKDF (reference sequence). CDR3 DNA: TGTGCCACCAGCACTGCCGAGCACGGGGAGCTGTTTTTT. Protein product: CATSTAEHGELFF.

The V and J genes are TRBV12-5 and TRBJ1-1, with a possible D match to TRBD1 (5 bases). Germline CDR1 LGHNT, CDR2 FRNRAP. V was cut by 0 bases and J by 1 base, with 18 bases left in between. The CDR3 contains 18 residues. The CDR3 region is CASGLVTGFVNENTEAFF. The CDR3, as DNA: TGTGCTAGTGGTTTGGTTACAGGTTTCGTGAATGAGAACACTGAAGCTTTCTTT.

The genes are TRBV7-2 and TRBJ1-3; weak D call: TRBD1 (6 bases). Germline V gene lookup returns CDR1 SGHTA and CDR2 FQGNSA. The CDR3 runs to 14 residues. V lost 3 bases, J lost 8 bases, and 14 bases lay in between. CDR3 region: CASSFTGPLDTIYF. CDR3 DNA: TGTGCCAGCAGCTTCACAGGGCCGCTTGACACCATATATTTT.

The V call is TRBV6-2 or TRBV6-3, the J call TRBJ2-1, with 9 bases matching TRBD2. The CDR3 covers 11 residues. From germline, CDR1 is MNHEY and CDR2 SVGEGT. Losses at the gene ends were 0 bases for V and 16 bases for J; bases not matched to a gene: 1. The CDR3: CASSYSGTSFF. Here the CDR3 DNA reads TGTGCCAGCAGTTACTCAGGGACTAGCTTCTTC.

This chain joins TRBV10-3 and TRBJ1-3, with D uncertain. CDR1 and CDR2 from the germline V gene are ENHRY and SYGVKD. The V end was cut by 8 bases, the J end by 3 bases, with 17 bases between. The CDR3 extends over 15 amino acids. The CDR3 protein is CAIAKPVPLGNTIYF. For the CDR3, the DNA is TGTGCCATCGCTAAACCGGTCCCACTTGGAAACACCATATATTTT.

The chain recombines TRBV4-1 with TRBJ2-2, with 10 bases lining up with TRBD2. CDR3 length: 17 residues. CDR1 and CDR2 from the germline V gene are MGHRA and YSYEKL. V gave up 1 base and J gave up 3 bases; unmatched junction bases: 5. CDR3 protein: CASSQAPLAGDTGELFF. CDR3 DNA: TGCGCCAGCAGCCAAGCCCCTCTAGCGGGAGACACCGGGGAGCTGTTTTTT.

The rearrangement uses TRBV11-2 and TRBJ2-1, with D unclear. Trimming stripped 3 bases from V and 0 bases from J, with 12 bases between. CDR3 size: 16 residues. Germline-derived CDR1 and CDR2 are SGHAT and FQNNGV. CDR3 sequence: CASSLMRIGSYNEQFF. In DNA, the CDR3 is TGTGCCAGCAGCTTGATGAGGATAGGCTCCTACAATGAGCAGTTCTTC.

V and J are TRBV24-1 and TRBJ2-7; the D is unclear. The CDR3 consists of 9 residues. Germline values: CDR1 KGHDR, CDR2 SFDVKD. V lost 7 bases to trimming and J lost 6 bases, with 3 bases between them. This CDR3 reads CATSREQYV. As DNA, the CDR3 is TGTGCCACCAGCCGCGAGCAGTACGTC.

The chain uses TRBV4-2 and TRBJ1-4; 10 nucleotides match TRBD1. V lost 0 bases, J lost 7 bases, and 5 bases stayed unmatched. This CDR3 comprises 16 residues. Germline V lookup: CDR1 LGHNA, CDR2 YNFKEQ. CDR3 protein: CASSQDRGTGVEKLFF. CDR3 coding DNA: TGTGCCAGCAGCCAAGATCGCGGGACAGGGGTTGAAAAACTGTTTTTT.

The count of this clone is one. CDR3 DNA: TGTGCCAGCTCACCACGGCTAGTGGCCGATACGCAGTATTTT. It encodes CASSPRLVADTQYF. The rearrangement uses TRBV18 and TRBJ2-3; D is unresolved. Trimming stripped 1 base from V and 6 bases from J, with 11 bases between. The CDR3 sequence is 14 residues long. CDR1 and CDR2 (germline): KGHSH, LQKENI.

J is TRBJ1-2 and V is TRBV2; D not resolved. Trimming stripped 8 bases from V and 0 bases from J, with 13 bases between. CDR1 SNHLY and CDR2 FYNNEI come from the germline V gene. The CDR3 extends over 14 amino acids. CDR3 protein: CASGGSRANYGYTF. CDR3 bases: TGTGCCAGCGGCGGATCTAGAGCTAACTATGGCTACACCTTC. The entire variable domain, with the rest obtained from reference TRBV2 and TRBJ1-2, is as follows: EPEVTQTPSHQVTQMGQEVILRCVPISNHLYFYWYRQILGQKVEFLVSFYNNEISEKSEIFDDQFSVERPDGSNFTLKIRSTKLEDSAMYFCASGGSRANYGYTFGSGTRLTVV.

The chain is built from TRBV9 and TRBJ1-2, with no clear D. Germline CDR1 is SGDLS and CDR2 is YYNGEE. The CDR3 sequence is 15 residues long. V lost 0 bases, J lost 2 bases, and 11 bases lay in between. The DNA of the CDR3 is TGTGCCAGCAGCGTAGAGGTCGCAGGAAACTATGGCTACACCTTC. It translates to CASSVEVAGNYGYTF. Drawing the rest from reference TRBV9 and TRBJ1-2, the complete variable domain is DSGVTQTPKHLITATGQRVTLRCSPRSGDLSVYWYQQSLDQGLQFLIQYYNGEERAKGNILERFSAQQFPDLHSELNLSSLELGDSALYFCASSVEVAGNYGYTFGSGTRLTVV.

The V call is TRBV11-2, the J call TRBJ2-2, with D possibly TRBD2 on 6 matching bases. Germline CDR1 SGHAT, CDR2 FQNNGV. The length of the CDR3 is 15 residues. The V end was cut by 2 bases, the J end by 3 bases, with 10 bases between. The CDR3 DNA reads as TGTGCCAGCAGCTTATGGCGGGGATACACCGGGGAGCTGTTTTTT. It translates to CASSLWRGYTGELFF. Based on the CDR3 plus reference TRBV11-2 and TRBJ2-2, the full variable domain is EAGVAQSPRYKIIEKRQSVAFWCNPISGHATLYWYQQILGQGPKLLIQFQNNGVVDDSQLPKDRFSAERLKGVDSTLKIQPAKLEDSAVYLCASSLWRGYTGELFFGEGSRLTVL.

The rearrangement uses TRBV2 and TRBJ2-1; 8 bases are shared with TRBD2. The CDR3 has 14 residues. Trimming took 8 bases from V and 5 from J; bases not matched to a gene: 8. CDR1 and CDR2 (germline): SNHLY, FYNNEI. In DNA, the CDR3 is TGTGCCAGCGGCCGAGGAGCGGGAGACAATGAGCAGTTCTTC. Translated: CASGRGAGDNEQFF.

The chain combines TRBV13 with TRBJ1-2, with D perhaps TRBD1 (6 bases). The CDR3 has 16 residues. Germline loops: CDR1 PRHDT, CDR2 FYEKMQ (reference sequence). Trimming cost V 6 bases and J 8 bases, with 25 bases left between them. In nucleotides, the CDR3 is TGTGCCAGCAGAATAACGGAAGGGGGGGCGTCGGAAGGCTACACCTTC. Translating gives CASRITEGGASEGYTF. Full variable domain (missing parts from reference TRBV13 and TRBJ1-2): AAGVIQSPRHLIKEKRETATLKCYPIPRHDTVYWYQQGPGQDPQFLISFYEKMQSDKGSIPDRFSAQQFSDYHSELNMSSLELGDSALYFCASRITEGGASEGYTFGSGTRLTVV.

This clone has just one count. The CDR3 is CASSLRDRYYGYTF. CDR3 nucleotide sequence: TGTGCCAGTAGTCTTAGGGACAGATACTATGGCTACACCTTC. The genes are TRBV19 and TRBJ1-2; TRBD1 matches 7 bases. Trimming took 5 bases from V and 3 from J; bases not matched to a gene: 6. The CDR3 is made up of 14 amino acids. CDR1 LNHDA and CDR2 SQIVND come from the germline V gene (reference sequence).

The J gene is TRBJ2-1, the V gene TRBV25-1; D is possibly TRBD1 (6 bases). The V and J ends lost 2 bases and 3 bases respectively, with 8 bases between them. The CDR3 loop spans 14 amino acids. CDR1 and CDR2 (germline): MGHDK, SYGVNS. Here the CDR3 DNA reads TGTGCCAGCAGTGAAACAGGGTACTACAATGAGCAGTTCTTC. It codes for CASSETGYYNEQFF.